Listed below are T cell receptor beta chains from one sample, sequenced in a study of blood T cell repertoires in COVID-19. Sequenced by immunoSEQ multiplex PCR; TCRdb stores in-frame clones only, minus some. The sample yields around 250,000 clones, roughly 85% seen once. Sequenced input: PBMCs or T cells enriched from blood (not recorded which). The source is a woman between 50 and 59 years old who had recovered from COVID-19. The CDR3 runs from the conserved cysteine through the conserved F or W. Fields, in order: V gene, clone size, J gene, D gene, CDR3 DNA, CDR3 protein. The D gene is left open where the match is weak. Size tells how often a clone was seen (once, few, many) or the class of an expanded clone, and some rows leave it out.

v_call: TRBV27; clone_size: few; j_call: TRBJ1-5; d_call: TRBD1; cdr3_nt: TGTGCCAGCAGTCAAAGGGGGCGATTGTCCCAGCCCCAGCATTTT; cdr3_aa: CASSQRGRLSQPQHF
v_call: TRBV5-1; clone_size: .; j_call: TRBJ1-5; d_call: .; cdr3_nt: TGCGCCAGCAGCTTGGATGGGACTGGGGGTTATCAGCCCCAGCATTTT; cdr3_aa: CASSLDGTGGYQPQHF
v_call: TRBV19; clone_size: .; j_call: TRBJ2-5; d_call: .; cdr3_nt: TGTGCCAGTAGTCCCCGCGGGGTTTCCGTGGAGACCCAGTACTTC; cdr3_aa: CASSPRGVSVETQYF
v_call: TRBV20-1; clone_size: few; j_call: TRBJ1-1; d_call: .; cdr3_nt: TGCAGTCGTACAGAGAACACTGAAGCTTTCTTT; cdr3_aa: CSRTENTEAFF
v_call: TRBV11-2; clone_size: .; j_call: TRBJ2-5; d_call: TRBD1; cdr3_nt: TGTGCCAGCAGCTTGGACAGGGCTACCCAGTACTTC; cdr3_aa: CASSLDRATQYF
v_call: TRBV27; clone_size: once; j_call: TRBJ2-7; d_call: .; cdr3_nt: TGTGCCAGCAGTGTGACAACGAGCTACGAGCAGTACTTC; cdr3_aa: CASSVTTSYEQYF
v_call: TRBV7-9; clone_size: .; j_call: TRBJ2-1; d_call: .; cdr3_nt: TGTGCCAGCAGCCCGAGGCCCTTGAAAACGTTCTTC; cdr3_aa: CASSPRPLKTFF
v_call: TRBV18; clone_size: .; j_call: TRBJ2-1; d_call: TRBD2; cdr3_nt: TGTGCCAGCTCACGGGGAGCGGGAGTCTACAATGAGCAGTTCTTC; cdr3_aa: CASSRGAGVYNEQFF
v_call: TRBV6-2/TRBV6-3; clone_size: few; j_call: TRBJ2-3; d_call: .; cdr3_nt: TGTGCCAGCAGTTTTAGGGGAACAGGGACAGATACGCAGTATTTT; cdr3_aa: CASSFRGTGTDTQYF
v_call: TRBV5-6; clone_size: .; j_call: TRBJ2-7; d_call: TRBD2; cdr3_nt: TGTGCCAGCAGCTCAATACCGGGGGGTCTACTATCCTACGAGCAGTACTTC; cdr3_aa: CASSSIPGGLLSYEQYF
v_call: TRBV2; clone_size: .; j_call: TRBJ2-7; d_call: .; cdr3_nt: TGTGCCACCTCCGTGGAGGTATCCGAGCAGTACTTC; cdr3_aa: CATSVEVSEQYF
v_call: TRBV6-5; clone_size: few; j_call: TRBJ2-7; d_call: TRBD2; cdr3_nt: TGTGCCAGCAGTTGGACTAGCGTATCCTACGAGCAGTACTTC; cdr3_aa: CASSWTSVSYEQYF
v_call: TRBV2; clone_size: .; j_call: TRBJ2-5; d_call: TRBD1; cdr3_nt: TGTGCCAGCAGGGGGGACAGCCAAGAGACCCAGTACTTC; cdr3_aa: CASRGDSQETQYF
v_call: TRBV7-9; clone_size: .; j_call: TRBJ1-3; d_call: .; cdr3_nt: TGTGCCAGCAGCCCGATTGCCGGTCTCATCTCTGGAAACACCATATATTTT; cdr3_aa: CASSPIAGLISGNTIYF
v_call: TRBV19; clone_size: .; j_call: TRBJ1-2; d_call: .; cdr3_nt: TGTGCCAGTTTCAGGGATGGCTACACCTTC; cdr3_aa: CASFRDGYTF
v_call: TRBV7-3; clone_size: .; j_call: TRBJ2-1; d_call: TRBD1; cdr3_nt: TGTGCCAGCAGCTTAATAGGGACAGACTACAATGAGCAGTTCTTC; cdr3_aa: CASSLIGTDYNEQFF